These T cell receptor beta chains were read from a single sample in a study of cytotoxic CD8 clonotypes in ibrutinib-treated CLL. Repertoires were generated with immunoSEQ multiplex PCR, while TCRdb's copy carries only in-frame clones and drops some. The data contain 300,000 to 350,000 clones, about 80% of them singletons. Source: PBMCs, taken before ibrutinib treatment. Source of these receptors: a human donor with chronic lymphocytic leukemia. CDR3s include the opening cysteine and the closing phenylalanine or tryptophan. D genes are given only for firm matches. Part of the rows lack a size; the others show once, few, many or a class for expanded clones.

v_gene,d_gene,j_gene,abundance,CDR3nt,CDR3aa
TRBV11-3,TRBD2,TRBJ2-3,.,TGTGCCAGCAGCTTATTCCGACTAGCGGCAGATACGCAGTATTTT,CASSLFRLAADTQYF
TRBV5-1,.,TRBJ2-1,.,TGCGCCAGCAGCTTGGCCGTGGGAGCTAACAATGAGCAGTTCTTC,CASSLAVGANNEQFF
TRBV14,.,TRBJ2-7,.,TGTGCCAGCAGCCAATTCGTCAGGGGCTCCTACGAGCAGTACTTC,CASSQFVRGSYEQYF
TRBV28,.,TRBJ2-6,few,TGTGCCAGCAACGTAAAGGCCAACGTCCTGACTTTC,CASNVKANVLTF
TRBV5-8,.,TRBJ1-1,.,TGTGCCAGCAGCCGGAGGAACACTGAAGCTTTCTTT,CASSRRNTEAFF
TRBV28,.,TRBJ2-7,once,TGTGCCAGCAGGGCGGAGATCTCCTACGAGCAGTACTTC,CASRAEISYEQYF
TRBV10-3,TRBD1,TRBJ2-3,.,TGTGCCATCAGAGGGGGACAGGGTACAGATACGCAGTATTTT,CAIRGGQGTDTQYF
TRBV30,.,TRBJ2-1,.,TGTGCCTGGAGTGTAGGAGGTTGGAATGAGCAGTTCTTC,CAWSVGGWNEQFF
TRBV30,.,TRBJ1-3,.,TGTGCCTGGAGTGGGAACTCTGGAAACACCATATATTTT,CAWSGNSGNTIYF
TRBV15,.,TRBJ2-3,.,TGTGCCTCTGGGGTGTACCCAGATACGCAGTATTTT,CASGVYPDTQYF
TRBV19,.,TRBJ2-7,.,TGTGCCAGTAGTCGGTCGGTCACCGTTAGCTCCTACGAGCAGTACTTC,CASSRSVTVSSYEQYF
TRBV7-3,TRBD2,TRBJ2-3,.,TGTGCCAGCAGCCCAGTCGCGGGAGGCACAGATACGCAGTATTTT,CASSPVAGGTDTQYF
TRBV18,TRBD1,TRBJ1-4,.,TGTGCCAGCTCACCTCGGACTCCGGGACAGGGGACTAATGAAAAACTGTTTTTT,CASSPRTPGQGTNEKLFF
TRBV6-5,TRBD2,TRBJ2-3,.,TGTGCCAGCAGCAGCGGACTAGTCTCAGATACGCAGTATTTT,CASSSGLVSDTQYF
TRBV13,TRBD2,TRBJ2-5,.,TGTGCCAGCAGCTTAAGGCTAGCGGGAAAGGAGACCCAGTACTTC,CASSLRLAGKETQYF
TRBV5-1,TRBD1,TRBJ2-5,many,TGCGCCAGCAGCCAGGGGGATCAGACACAAGAGACCCAGTACTTC,CASSQGDQTQETQYF
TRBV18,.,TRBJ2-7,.,TGTGCCAGCTCACCATCAAACTCCTACGAGCAGTACTTC,CASSPSNSYEQYF
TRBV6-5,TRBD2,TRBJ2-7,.,TGTGCCAGCAGTTATGCTAGCGGGAGTCCTTTGAGCGAGCAGTACTTC,CASSYASGSPLSEQYF
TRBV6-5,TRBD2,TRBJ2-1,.,TGTGCCAGCAGGGCCGGGACTAGCGGGTACAATGAGCAGTTCTTC,CASRAGTSGYNEQFF
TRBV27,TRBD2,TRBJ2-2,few,TGTGCCAGCACCTTCAGACTAGCGGCCGGGGAGCTGTTTTTT,CASTFRLAAGELFF
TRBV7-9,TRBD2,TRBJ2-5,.,TGTGCCAGCAGCTTAGTGACCCTCGCGGGAGGGCCGGAGACCCAGTACTTC,CASSLVTLAGGPETQYF
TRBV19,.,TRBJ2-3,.,TGTGCCAGTATGGAACAGGGCACAGATACGCAGTATTTT,CASMEQGTDTQYF
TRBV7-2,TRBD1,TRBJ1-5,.,TGTGCCAGCAGCTTGGACAGGACGATACCCCAGCATTTT,CASSLDRTIPQHF
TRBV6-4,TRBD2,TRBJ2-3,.,TGTGCCAGCAGCCCTACGACTAGCTTAGGGACAGATACGCAGTATTTT,CASSPTTSLGTDTQYF
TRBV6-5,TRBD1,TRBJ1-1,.,TGTGCCAGCAGTTACTCCCGGGACAGGGGGCGGGCTGAAGCTTTCTTT,CASSYSRDRGRAEAFF
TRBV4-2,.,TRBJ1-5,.,TGTGCCAGCAGCCAAGAAGTAGAATCCAATCAGCCCCAGCATTTT,CASSQEVESNQPQHF
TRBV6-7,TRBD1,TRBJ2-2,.,TGTGCCAGCAGACCGGACAGGACTTCGCTCACCGGGGAGCTGTTTTTT,CASRPDRTSLTGELFF
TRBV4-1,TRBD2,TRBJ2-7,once,TGCGCCAGCAGCCAAGGGACTAGCGGGAGTTTGTACTCCTACGAGCAGTACTTC,CASSQGTSGSLYSYEQYF
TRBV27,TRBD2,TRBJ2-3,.,TGTGCCAGTGGACTAGCGGTTAGCACAGATACGCAGTATTTT,CASGLAVSTDTQYF
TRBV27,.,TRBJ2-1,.,TGTGCCAGCGGGCCCTACAATGAGCAGTTCTTC,CASGPYNEQFF
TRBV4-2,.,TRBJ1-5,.,TGTGCCAGCAGCCAAGATACTTTGCGTGGCAATCAGCCCCAGCATTTT,CASSQDTLRGNQPQHF
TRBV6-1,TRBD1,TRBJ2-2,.,TGTGCCAGCACTTATCCCGGAACAGGGGTCGGGGAGCTGTTTTTT,CASTYPGTGVGELFF
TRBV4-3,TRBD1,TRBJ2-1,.,TGCGCCAGCAGCCAAGAAGGTCGACAGGGCGAGGATGAGCAGTTCTTC,CASSQEGRQGEDEQFF
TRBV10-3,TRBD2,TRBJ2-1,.,TGTGCCATCAGTGGTCCCGGGACTAGCGGGAGGATTGAGCAGTTCTTC,CAISGPGTSGRIEQFF
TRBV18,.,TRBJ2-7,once,TGTGCCAGCTCCCCTACGACCTTCCCCTACGAGCAGTACTTC,CASSPTTFPYEQYF
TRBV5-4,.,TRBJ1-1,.,TGTGCCAGCAGCTTGCGCCTGGTATGGGCTTTCTTT,CASSLRLVWAFF
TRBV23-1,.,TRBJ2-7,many,TGCGCCACCCCAACAGTAACCTACGAGCAGTACTTC,CATPTVTYEQYF
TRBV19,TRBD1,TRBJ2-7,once,TGTGCCAGTAGTATGGCAACAGGGGTCTCCTACGAGCAGTACTTC,CASSMATGVSYEQYF
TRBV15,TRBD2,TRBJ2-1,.,TGTGCCACCAGCTTCTGGCGGGGGGGAGTCTCCTACAATGAGCAGTTCTTC,CATSFWRGGVSYNEQFF
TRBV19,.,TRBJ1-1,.,TGTGCCAGTAGTTTCCCTCCAGGGAGCCGTACTGAAGCTTTCTTT,CASSFPPGSRTEAFF
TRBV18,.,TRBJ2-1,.,TGTGCCAGCTCACCACTGGGACTAGGGGGCGGTGAGCAGTTCTTC,CASSPLGLGGGEQFF
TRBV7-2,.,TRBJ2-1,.,TGTGCCAGCAGCTTAGTCGCCCAGGGATATCAGTTCTTC,CASSLVAQGYQFF